Sequencing of this T cell receptor (beta chain) was carried out in a study of technical replicates of blood from several donors. The repertoire was sequenced with immunoSEQ multiplex PCR; TCRdb's copy has only in-frame clones and lacks some. The sample records roughly 79,000 clones, under 96% being singletons. This receptor was identified in a human donor in good health. The source material was T cells isolated from PBMCs.

CDR3 DNA: TGCGCCAGCAGCCCGCGGGTCGGAGATCAGCCCCAGCATTTT. This encodes CASSPRVGDQPQHF. This sequence joins TRBV4-1 and TRBJ1-5; D remains unclear. The V gene lost 4 bases and the J gene lost 5 bases, with 12 bases spanning the gap. The CDR3 runs to 14 residues. Germline CDR1 MGHRA, CDR2 YSYEKL.